This TCR beta chain emerged from a study of CD4 T cells in relation to SARS-CoV-2 and coronaviruses. Study context: Patient ages ranged from 21 to 72, median 38. The HLA restriction of the shared crossreactive spike epitopes was mapped.

This CDR3 is 17 amino acids long. Germline assignment: CDR1 MDHEN and CDR2 SYDVKM. Trimming took off 6 bases at V and 1 base at J, with 18 bases between the two ends. Libraries were prepared by immunoSEQ multiplex PCR; TCRdb keeps only in-frame clonotypes and omits some of them. The sample has about 60,000 clones, approximately 90% seen once. Sequencing used naive CD4+ T cells from PBMCs. Noted subset: naive CD4+ T cells isolated by negative enrichment. V usage is TRBV28 and J usage is TRBJ2-2; possible D gene TRBD2, 6 bases. The TCR originated in an adult with COVID-19. CDR3 loop: CASRRTTAGRNTGELFF. CDR3 DNA: TGTGCCAGCAGGAGAACGACGGCGGGGCGGAACACCGGGGAGCTGTTTTTT.